A selection of T cell receptor beta chains follows, all from one sample in a study of PD-L1 blockade in urothelial cancer. Generated by immunoSEQ multiplex PCR, the TCRdb table keeps only in-frame clones and is missing some. The table lists about 37,000 clones, about four fifths of them singletons. The sample in question was PBMCs, obtained around atezolizumab (anti-PD-L1) treatment. Every receptor here comes from a man in his sixties with urothelial cancer. CDR3s include the opening cysteine and the closing phenylalanine or tryptophan. A D gene is named only where the DNA matches it firmly. Size tells how often a clone was seen (once, few, many) or the class of an expanded clone, and some rows leave it out.

V gene	J gene	D gene	clone size	CDR3 protein	CDR3 DNA
TRBV18	TRBJ2-1	TRBD1	-	CASSPGQGIRTEQFF	TGTGCCAGCTCACCGGGACAGGGAATCCGGACTGAGCAGTTCTTC
TRBV6-1	TRBJ1-1	-	-	CASSARTLVSNTEAFF	TGTGCCAGCAGTGCCCGGACATTGGTCTCGAACACTGAAGCTTTCTTT
TRBV7-7	TRBJ2-7	-	-	CASSFGTNYEQYF	TGTGCTAGCAGCTTTGGGACAAATTACGAGCAGTACTTC
TRBV28	TRBJ2-3	-	-	CASSSRGGADTQYF	TGTGCCAGCAGTTCCCGCGGGGGCGCAGATACGCAGTATTTT
TRBV7-3	TRBJ2-5	TRBD1	few	CASSPQGTGGETQYF	TGTGCCAGCAGCCCCCAGGGGACAGGGGGCGAGACCCAGTACTTC
TRBV7-9	TRBJ2-1	-	-	CASSPVIEQFF	TGTGCCAGCAGCCCCGTAATTGAGCAGTTCTTC
TRBV25-1	TRBJ1-2	-	-	CASSSGRGYTF	TGTGCCAGCAGTTCAGGGCGAGGCTACACCTTC
TRBV7-8	TRBJ2-4	-	-	CASSLGGAKNIQYF	TGTGCCAGCAGCTTAGGAGGGGCCAAAAACATTCAGTACTTC
TRBV5-1	TRBJ1-1	-	-	CASSLEAQGYTEAFF	TGCGCCAGCAGCCTGGAAGCCCAGGGGTACACTGAAGCTTTCTTT
TRBV28	TRBJ2-7	-	few	CATSGQGSHYEQYF	TGTGCCACCTCAGGGCAGGGCTCCCACTACGAGCAGTACTTC
TRBV19	TRBJ1-2	TRBD1	-	CASSTNRDRINYGYTF	TGTGCCAGTAGTACCAACCGGGACAGAATAAACTATGGCTACACCTTC
TRBV2	TRBJ1-2	TRBD1	few	CASGTAQLNYGYTF	TGTGCCAGCGGGACAGCACAGCTTAACTATGGCTACACCTTC
TRBV5-6	TRBJ1-2	TRBD1	-	CASSSGQGGYTF	TGTGCCAGCAGCTCTGGACAGGGGGGCTACACCTTC
TRBV6-1	TRBJ1-5	-	-	CASRLQGPGNQPQHF	TGTGCCAGCAGGTTACAGGGCCCGGGCAATCAGCCCCAGCATTTT
TRBV2	TRBJ1-3	TRBD1	-	CAITGVSSGNTIYF	TGTGCCATTACAGGGGTGAGCTCTGGAAACACCATATATTTT
TRBV2	TRBJ2-7	TRBD2	medium-sized	CASSPLAGGQNEQYF	TGTGCCAGCAGTCCACTAGCGGGGGGCCAGAACGAGCAGTACTTC
TRBV6-1	TRBJ2-7	-	many	CASSALYEQYF	TGTGCCAGCAGTGCACTCTACGAGCAGTACTTC
TRBV28	TRBJ2-5	-	-	CASSPRTKRGTQYF	TGTGCCAGCAGTCCCCGGACTAAACGAGGAACCCAGTACTTC
TRBV21-1	TRBJ2-7	-	-	CASSARDRAYLYEQYF	TGTGCCAGCAGCGCCCGAGACAGGGCGTACCTCTACGAGCAGTACTTC
TRBV5-1	TRBJ1-5	-	-	CASSLGGLDQPQHF	TGCGCCAGCAGCTTGGGGGGACTCGACCAGCCCCAGCATTTT
TRBV29-1	TRBJ2-7	-	-	CSVGGRYNSYEQYF	TGCAGCGTTGGAGGGCGGTACAACTCCTACGAGCAGTACTTC
TRBV6-6	TRBJ1-2	-	-	CASRGGAEIGGYTF	TGTGCCAGCAGGGGGGGGGCCGAAATAGGTGGCTACACCTTC
TRBV7-2	TRBJ1-3	-	-	CASSLEWVGQGNSGNTIYF	TGTGCCAGCAGCTTAGAATGGGTTGGGCAGGGAAACTCTGGAAACACCATATATTTT
TRBV28	TRBJ2-1	TRBD2	-	CASSLLTSGGAEQFF	TGTGCCAGCAGTTTACTGACTAGCGGGGGGGCGGAGCAGTTCTTC
TRBV2	TRBJ1-5	-	-	CASSPGQTSNQPQHF	TGTGCCAGCTCTCCCGGACAGACTAGCAATCAGCCCCAGCATTTT
TRBV28	TRBJ2-7	-	-	CASTLTGLYEQYF	TGTGCCAGCACCCTCACAGGGCTATACGAGCAGTACTTC
TRBV6-1	TRBJ2-7	-	medium-sized	CASSEVGRAYEQYF	TGTGCCAGCAGTGAAGTTGGCAGAGCGTACGAGCAGTACTTC
TRBV11-2	TRBJ2-5	-	-	CASSSILRETQYF	TGTGCCAGCAGTTCTATACTGAGAGAGACCCAGTACTTC
TRBV7-2	TRBJ2-5	TRBD2	-	CASSLTSGGTETQYF	TGTGCCAGCAGCCTCACTAGCGGGGGGACAGAGACCCAGTACTTC
TRBV28	TRBJ1-1	-	-	CASSVFTGGSAEAFF	TGTGCCAGCAGTGTGTTCACGGGGGGCTCCGCTGAAGCTTTCTTT
TRBV28	TRBJ1-5	TRBD1	-	CASRQGAVRAQPQHF	TGTGCCAGCAGGCAGGGGGCGGTACGGGCTCAGCCCCAGCATTTT
TRBV25-1	TRBJ1-5	-	-	CASRGASNQPQHF	TGTGCCAGCAGGGGCGCTAGCAATCAGCCCCAGCATTTT
TRBV11-2	TRBJ2-7	-	once	CASSQSGGGGGEQYF	TGTGCCAGCAGCCAAAGTGGAGGGGGGGGCGGCGAGCAGTACTTC
TRBV11-2	TRBJ2-1	-	-	CASSMGHPRGQFF	TGTGCCAGCAGCATGGGACACCCTAGGGGGCAGTTCTTC
TRBV5-4	TRBJ2-2	TRBD2	-	CASSYKSGGADTGELFF	TGTGCCAGCAGCTATAAAAGCGGGGGGGCTGACACCGGGGAGCTGTTTTTT
TRBV4-1	TRBJ2-7	-	-	CASSQTSSYEQYF	TGCGCCAGCAGCCAAACCAGCTCCTACGAGCAGTACTTC
TRBV19	TRBJ1-2	-	-	CASSGGYYGYTF	TGTGCCAGTAGCGGGGGGTACTATGGCTACACCTTC
TRBV10-1	TRBJ1-5	-	-	CASSSGTPNQPQHF	TGCGCCAGCAGCTCCGGGACTCCTAATCAGCCCCAGCATTTT
TRBV2	TRBJ1-5	-	many	CASSEAAGSQPQHF	TGTGCCAGCAGTGAAGCAGCAGGATCCCAGCCCCAGCATTTT
TRBV2	TRBJ1-1	TRBD1	-	CASSLQGANTEAFF	TGTGCCAGCAGCTTACAGGGGGCAAACACTGAAGCTTTCTTT
TRBV6-5	TRBJ2-7	-	-	CASSYRDSSEQYF	TGTGCCAGCAGTTACAGGGACTCCTCCGAGCAGTACTTC
TRBV28	TRBJ2-2	-	-	CASSLHQGQYTGELFF	TGTGCCAGCAGTCTCCACCAAGGACAGTACACCGGGGAGCTGTTTTTT
TRBV5-5	TRBJ2-1	-	-	CASSLGQGIYNEQFF	TGTGCCAGCAGCTTGGGGCAGGGGATCTACAATGAGCAGTTCTTC
TRBV9	TRBJ2-1	-	-	CASSPGLAFYNEQFF	TGTGCCAGCAGCCCGGGACTTGCCTTTTACAATGAGCAGTTCTTC
TRBV11-1	TRBJ1-1	-	-	CASSRGGTNTEAFF	TGTGCCAGCAGCCGCGGGGGGACGAACACTGAAGCTTTCTTT
TRBV2	TRBJ1-5	-	-	CASRHRVSNQPQHF	TGTGCCAGCAGGCACAGGGTTAGCAATCAGCCCCAGCATTTT
TRBV15	TRBJ1-3	TRBD1	-	CATSRDQQGAGNTIYF	TGTGCCACCAGCAGAGATCAGCAGGGGGCAGGAAACACCATATATTTT
TRBV11-2	TRBJ2-6	-	-	CASSFESSGANVLTF	TGTGCCAGCAGCTTTGAGAGCTCTGGGGCCAACGTCCTGACTTTC
TRBV5-1	TRBJ1-4	TRBD1	-	CASSPTGVANEKLFF	TGCGCCAGCAGCCCCACAGGGGTTGCTAATGAAAAACTGTTTTTT
TRBV5-4	TRBJ1-2	-	-	CASSLDPQDLYGYTF	TGTGCCAGCAGCTTGGACCCACAGGACCTCTATGGCTACACCTTC
TRBV28	TRBJ1-5	TRBD1	-	CASSPPRTGGSVQPQHF	TGTGCCAGCAGTCCACCGCGGACAGGGGGTAGCGTACAGCCCCAGCATTTT
TRBV5-6	TRBJ2-5	-	-	CASSYRVGETQYF	TGTGCCAGCAGTTACAGGGTGGGAGAGACCCAGTACTTC
TRBV28	TRBJ2-7	TRBD2	-	CASTQAGGIYEQYF	TGTGCCAGCACCCAAGCGGGGGGTATCTACGAGCAGTACTTC
TRBV7-9	TRBJ1-2	TRBD1	-	CASSLEADRGNGYTF	TGTGCCAGCAGTCTTGAGGCGGACAGGGGAAATGGCTACACCTTC
TRBV28	TRBJ2-1	-	-	CATFVVRDEQFF	TGTGCCACATTTGTTGTGAGGGATGAGCAGTTCTTC
TRBV28	TRBJ1-5	TRBD1	few	CASGGGTVWGQPQHF	TGTGCCAGCGGCGGGGGGACAGTTTGGGGTCAGCCCCAGCATTTT
TRBV6-5	TRBJ2-5	-	-	CASSPYRYQETQYF	TGTGCCAGCAGTCCCTACAGGTACCAAGAGACCCAGTACTTC
TRBV11-2	TRBJ1-1	-	-	CASSFPGTEAFF	TGTGCCAGCAGCTTTCCGGGAACTGAAGCTTTCTTT
TRBV7-9	TRBJ2-3	TRBD1	-	CASSPGTGSTDTQYF	TGTGCCAGCAGCCCCGGGACAGGGAGCACAGATACGCAGTATTTT
TRBV18	TRBJ2-7	TRBD2	-	CASSPGRESGPSYEQYF	TGTGCCAGCTCACCAGGGAGGGAGTCGGGACCCTCCTACGAGCAGTACTTC